The 22 T cell receptor beta chains given below trace back to one sample, sequenced in a study of technical replicates of blood from a handful of donors. Here immunoSEQ multiplex PCR was the method, and the copy in TCRdb shows in-frame clones only, minus some. The sample contains about 73,000 clones, 93% of which appear only once. The sequencing input was T cells isolated from PBMCs. The receptors come from a human donor in good health.

V usage is TRBV7-9 and J usage is TRBJ1-1; TRBD1 matches at 7 bases. CDR3 length: 16 amino acids. Germline CDR1 and CDR2: SEHNR and FQNEAQ (reference sequence). The junction had 9 bases not matched to a gene; V was cut back by 4 bases and J by 1 base. CDR3 coding DNA: TGTGCCAGCAGCTCCGGGGCAGGGACAGAGAACACTGAAGCTTTCTTT. It yields the protein CASSSGAGTENTEAFF.

For the CDR3, the DNA is TGTGCCAGCAGTCCCCTAGCGGGAGGAGTAACCGAGCAGTACTTC. Protein: CASSPLAGGVTEQYF. The J gene is TRBJ2-7, the V gene TRBV27, with 11 bases lining up with TRBD2. V lost 5 bases, J lost 6 bases, and 9 bases stayed unmatched. Germline CDR1 MNHEY, CDR2 SMNVEV (reference sequence). The CDR3 has 15 amino acids.

In this sample, this clone turned up a few times. The chain is built from TRBV28 and TRBJ2-7, with 8 nucleotides matching TRBD2. The V gene end was trimmed by 8 bases and the J gene end by 2 bases; junction bases not matched to a gene: 5. In germline, CDR1 is MDHEN, CDR2 SYDVKM. The CDR3 is 13 amino acids. The CDR3 DNA follows: TGTGCCAGCCGGTTAGCGGGACCCTACGAGCAGTACTTC. Translating gives CASRLAGPYEQYF.

V and J are TRBV29-1 and TRBJ2-7; TRBD2 is a possible D gene (6 bases). Trimming shortened V by 7 bases and J by 0 bases, and 13 bases separated the two germline ends. The V gene's germline CDR1 is SQVTM and CDR2 ANQGSEA. This CDR3 has 13 amino acids. The CDR3 loop is CSGLEGTSYEQYF. CDR3 coding DNA: TGCAGCGGCTTGGAGGGGACCTCCTACGAGCAGTACTTC.

The V gene is TRBV2, the J gene TRBJ2-2; 11 bases agree with TRBD1. Germline CDR1 and CDR2: SNHLY and FYNNEI. CDR3 length: 16 amino acids. The junction had 5 bases not matched to a gene; V was cut back by 5 bases and J by 3 bases. The CDR3 DNA sequence: TGTGCCAGCAGTCTCGGACAGGGGGCGTACACCGGGGAGCTGTTTTTT. Translated: CASSLGQGAYTGELFF.

The genes are TRBV30 and TRBJ1-4, with unresolved D. Germline V CDR1 and CDR2: GTSNPN, SVGIG (reference sequence). This CDR3 comprises 14 residues. The ends were cut back, 0 bases at V and 11 bases at J, with 16 bases in the middle. CDR3 coding DNA: TGTGCCTGGAGTGTGTCGGGAATCGTGGGCAAACTGTTTTTT. Protein: CAWSVSGIVGKLFF.

The genes are TRBV10-1 and TRBJ2-1, with D perhaps matching TRBD1 (5 bases). Germline lookup yields CDR1 WNHNN and CDR2 SYGVQD (reference sequence). The CDR3 is 14 residues long. The germline V and J ends were trimmed by 6 bases and 2 bases, with 11 bases remaining between them. The CDR3 loop reads CASSADSPYNEQFF. The DNA of the CDR3 is TGCGCCAGCAGCGCTGACAGTCCCTACAATGAGCAGTTCTTC.

This clone was detected once. The chain joins TRBV2 to TRBJ2-5; TRBD1 matches 9 bases. Per germline, CDR1 SNHLY and CDR2 FYNNEI. CDR3 length equals 14 residues. V was clipped by 6 bases and J by 3 bases; unmatched bases: 5. The CDR3 sequence is CASRDRTGEETQYF. CDR3 DNA sequence: TGTGCCAGCAGGGATAGGACAGGGGAAGAGACCCAGTACTTC.

The chain is built from TRBV4-2 and TRBJ2-5; TRBD2 aligns across 13 bases. After removal of 3 bases from V and 5 bases from J, the junction contained 9 bases not matched to a gene. This CDR3 is 17 amino acids long. Germline values: CDR1 LGHNA, CDR2 YNFKEQ. For the CDR3, the DNA is TGTGCCAGCAGCCAGGGGACTAGCGGGGAGCATAAGGAGACCCAGTACTTC. This encodes CASSQGTSGEHKETQYF.

The rearrangement joins TRBV4-1 to TRBJ2-7; TRBD1 aligns across 7 bases. There are 15 residues in the CDR3. Per germline, CDR1 MGHRA and CDR2 YSYEKL. J gave up 3 bases and V 1 base, and 6 bases lay outside the gene matches. The CDR3 nucleotides are TGCGCCAGCAGCCAAGCACTGCGACAGGGCTACGAGCAGTACTTC. Translation gives CASSQALRQGYEQYF.

This sequence joins TRBV2 and TRBJ2-1, with D tentatively TRBD2 (6 bases). The CDR3 runs 11 residues. Germline-derived CDR1 and CDR2 are SNHLY and FYNNEI. V lost 11 bases, J lost 7 bases, and 12 bases lay in between. CDR3 DNA: TGTGCCGGCGGGGAGCTGAATGAGCAGTTCTTC. It yields the protein CAGGELNEQFF.

V gene TRBV7-2 combines with J gene TRBJ2-7, with TRBD1 matching 9 bases. CDR1 is SGHTA, CDR2 FQGNSA, per germline. The CDR3 is made up of 14 amino acids. J gave up 4 bases and V 6 bases, and 7 bases lay outside the gene matches. The CDR3 loop reads CASSSTGGIYEQYF. The CDR3 DNA follows: TGTGCCAGCAGTAGTACAGGGGGCATTTACGAGCAGTACTTC.

V and J are TRBV5-6 and TRBJ2-7; 9 nucleotides line up with TRBD1. Looked up from germline, CDR1 is SGHDT and CDR2 is YYEEEE. The CDR3 is 15 amino acids. V gave up 4 bases and J gave up 0 bases; unmatched junction bases: 5. CDR3 sequence: CASSRGQGISYEQYF. The CDR3 DNA reads TGTGCCAGCAGCCGGGGACAGGGAATCTCCTACGAGCAGTACTTC.

The CDR3 protein is CASSPLLAGDTGELFF. In DNA, the CDR3 is TGTGCCAGCTCACCACTCCTAGCGGGAGACACCGGGGAGCTGTTTTTT. The chain is built from TRBV18 and TRBJ2-2, with 10 bases fitting TRBD2. V was pared by 1 base and J by 3 bases, with 2 bases of the junction left unmatched. Germline assignment: CDR1 KGHSH and CDR2 LQKENI. The CDR3 contains 16 residues.

In its sample, this clone was seen a few times. This chain links TRBV5-6 with TRBJ2-7; no reliable D call. Germline V CDR1 and CDR2: SGHDT, YYEEEE. V shed 4 bases and J shed 5 bases, with 7 bases lying between them. The CDR3 spans 11 residues. In DNA, the CDR3 is TGTGCCAGCAGCCTCCGAGACGAGCAGTACTTC. It yields the protein CASSLRDEQYF.

The CDR3 loop is CSVDSTALNTEAFF. CDR3 coding DNA: TGCAGCGTCGACTCGACAGCCCTGAACACTGAAGCTTTCTTT. The chain recombines TRBV29-1 with TRBJ1-1; the D gene is possibly TRBD1 (5 bases). This CDR3 region has 14 residues. Germline CDR1 reads SQVTM; CDR2 reads ANQGSEA. The V and J ends lost 6 bases and 0 bases respectively, with 14 bases between them. The full variable domain, rest sourced from reference TRBV29-1 and TRBJ1-1, is SAVISQKPSRDICQRGTSLTIQCQVDSQVTMMFWYRQQPGQSLTLIATANQGSEATYESGFVIDKFPISRPNLTFSTLTVSNMSPEDSSIYLCSVDSTALNTEAFFGQGTRLTVV.

V is TRBV6-6 and J is TRBJ2-3; a weak D match, TRBD2 (6 bases). CDR1 is MNHNY, CDR2 SVGAGI, per germline (reference sequence). This CDR3 contains 15 residues. V lost 7 bases to trimming and J lost 5 bases, with 19 bases between them. Here the CDR3 reads CASTNGGAGLDTQYF. The CDR3 bases are TGTGCCAGCACCAATGGGGGAGCGGGCTTAGATACGCAGTATTTT.

J is TRBJ2-3 and V is TRBV7-9, with 13 bases fitting TRBD2. Per the germline V gene, CDR1 is SEHNR and CDR2 is FQNEAQ (reference sequence). Trimming removed 5 bases from V and 3 bases from J; junction bases left unmatched: 5. The CDR3 totals 16 residues. The DNA of the CDR3 is TGTGCCAGCAGCCCCTGGACTAGCGGGGGAACAGATACGCAGTATTTT. Translating gives CASSPWTSGGTDTQYF.

The J gene is TRBJ1-2, the V gene TRBV9; 7 bases agree with TRBD1. Trimming at V came to 6 bases and at J to 0 bases, leaving 5 bases not matched to a gene. The CDR3 has 14 amino acids. Germline V gene sequence: CDR1 SGDLS, CDR2 YYNGEE. CDR3 sequence (DNA): TGTGCCAGCAACCTGGGACAGTCTAACTATGGCTACACCTTC. Its translation is CASNLGQSNYGYTF.

This chain joins TRBV5-1 and TRBJ1-1; possible D gene TRBD1, 6 bases. The germline V gene encodes CDR1 SGHRS and CDR2 YFSETQ. Trimming pared 4 bases from V and 1 base from J, leaving 8 bases between. The CDR3 consists of 13 residues. This CDR3 reads CASSPGQNTEAFF. The CDR3 region has the DNA TGCGCCAGCAGCCCGGGACAGAACACTGAAGCTTTCTTT.

The rearrangement uses TRBV28 and TRBJ2-1; the D gene is possibly TRBD1 (6 bases). Germline V gene data show CDR1 as MDHEN and CDR2 as SYDVKM. The CDR3 totals 15 residues. V was cut by 3 bases and J by 4 bases, with 13 bases left in between. The CDR3 DNA sequence: TGTGCCAGCAGTTTCCTCTCGACAGGTTACAATGAGCAGTTCTTC. It codes for CASSFLSTGYNEQFF.

The chain combines TRBV13 with TRBJ2-7, with 10 bases identical to TRBD2. This CDR3 comprises 14 residues. Germline V gene sequence: CDR1 PRHDT, CDR2 FYEKMQ (reference sequence). V trimming: 8 bases; J trimming: 1 base; junction bases outside the gene matches: 5. For the CDR3, the DNA is TGTGCCAGCTCCCTAGCGGGAGATTCCTACGAGCAGTACTTC. Protein sequence: CASSLAGDSYEQYF. Variable domain in full (rest from reference TRBV13 and TRBJ2-7): AAGVIQSPRHLIKEKRETATLKCYPIPRHDTVYWYQQGPGQDPQFLISFYEKMQSDKGSIPDRFSAQQFSDYHSELNMSSLELGDSALYFCASSLAGDSYEQYFGPGTRLTVT.